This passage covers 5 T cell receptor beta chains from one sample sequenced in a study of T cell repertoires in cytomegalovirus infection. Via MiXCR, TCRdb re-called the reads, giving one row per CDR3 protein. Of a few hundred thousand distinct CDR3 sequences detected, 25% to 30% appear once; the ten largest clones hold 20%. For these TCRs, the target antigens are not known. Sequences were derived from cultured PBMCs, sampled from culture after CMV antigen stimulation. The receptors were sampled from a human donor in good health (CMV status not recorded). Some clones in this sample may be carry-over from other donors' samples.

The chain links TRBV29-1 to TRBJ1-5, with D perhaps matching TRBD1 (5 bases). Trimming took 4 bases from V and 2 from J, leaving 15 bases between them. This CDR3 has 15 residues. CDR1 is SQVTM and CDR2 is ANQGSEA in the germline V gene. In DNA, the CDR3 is TGCAGCGTTGCAGAAAACCAGGGAGGCAATCAGCCCCAGCATTTT. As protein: CSVAENQGGNQPQHF.

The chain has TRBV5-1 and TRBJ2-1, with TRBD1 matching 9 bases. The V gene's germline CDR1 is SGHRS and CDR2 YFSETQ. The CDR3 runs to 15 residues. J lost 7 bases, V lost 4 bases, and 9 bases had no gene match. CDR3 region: CASSPGQGGVNEQFF. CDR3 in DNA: TGCGCCAGCAGCCCGGGACAGGGTGGAGTAAATGAGCAGTTCTTC.

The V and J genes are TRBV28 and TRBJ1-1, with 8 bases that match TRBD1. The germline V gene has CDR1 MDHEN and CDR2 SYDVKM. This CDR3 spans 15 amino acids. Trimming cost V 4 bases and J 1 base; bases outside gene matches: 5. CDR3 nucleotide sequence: TGTGCCAGCAGTTGGGGACAGGTAAAGAACACTGAAGCTTTCTTT. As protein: CASSWGQVKNTEAFF.

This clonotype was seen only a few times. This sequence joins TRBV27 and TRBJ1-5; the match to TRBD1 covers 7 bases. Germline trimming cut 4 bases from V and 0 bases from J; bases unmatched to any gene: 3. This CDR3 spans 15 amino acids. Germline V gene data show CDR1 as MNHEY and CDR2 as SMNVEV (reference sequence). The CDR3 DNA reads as TGTGCCAGCAGTTCAGGGGGGGGTAGCAATCAGCCCCAGCATTTT. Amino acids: CASSSGGGSNQPQHF.

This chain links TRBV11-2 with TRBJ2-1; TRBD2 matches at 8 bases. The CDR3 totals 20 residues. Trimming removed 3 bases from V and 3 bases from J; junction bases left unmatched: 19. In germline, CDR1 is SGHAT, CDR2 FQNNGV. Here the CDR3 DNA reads TGTGCCAGCAGCTTGGGAGAGAGGTTCTATGGCGGGAGGATCTACAATGAGCAGTTCTTC. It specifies CASSLGERFYGGRIYNEQFF.